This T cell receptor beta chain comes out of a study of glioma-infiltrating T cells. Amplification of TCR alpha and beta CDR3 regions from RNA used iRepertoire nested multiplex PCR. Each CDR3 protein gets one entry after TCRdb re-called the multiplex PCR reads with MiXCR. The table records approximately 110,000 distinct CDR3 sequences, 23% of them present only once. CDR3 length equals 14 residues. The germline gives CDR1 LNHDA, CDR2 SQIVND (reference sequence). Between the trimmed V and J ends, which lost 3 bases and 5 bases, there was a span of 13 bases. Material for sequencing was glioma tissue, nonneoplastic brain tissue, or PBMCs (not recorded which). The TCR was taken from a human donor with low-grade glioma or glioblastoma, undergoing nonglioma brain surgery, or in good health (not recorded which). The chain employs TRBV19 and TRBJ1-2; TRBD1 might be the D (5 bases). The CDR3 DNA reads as TGTGCCAGTAGTATCGCACAGGCCTTTTATGGCTACACCTTC. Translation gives CASSIAQAFYGYTF. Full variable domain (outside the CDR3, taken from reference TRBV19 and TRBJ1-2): DGGITQSPKYLFRKEGQNVTLSCEQNLNHDAMYWYRQDPGQGLRLIYYSQIVNDFQKGDIAEGYSVSREKKESFPLTVTSAQKNPTAFYLCASSIAQAFYGYTFGSGTRLTVV.